A single sample is the source of the 28 T cell receptor beta chains below, sequenced in a study of T-cell memory formation after mild COVID-19. Using its own MiXCR run on the 5' RACE reads, TCRdb lists one record per CDR3 protein. The sample lists roughly 510,000 distinct CDR3 sequences; around 16% were seen once. The sequenced sample consisted of PBMCs or a T cell subset sorted from them (not recorded which). The receptors were gathered from an adult woman who had mild COVID-19 (a few samples of this study predate the infection). Cell type and time point are not known.

This clonotype has at least ten counts. V usage is TRBV4-1 and J usage is TRBJ1-3; 7 bases are shared with TRBD1. The CDR3 runs to 16 residues. Germline CDR1 MGHRA, CDR2 YSYEKL. The V segment lost 1 base and the J segment 6 bases; nucleotides outside the gene matches: 9. CDR3 sequence reads: CASSQADRGQANTIYF. CDR3 in DNA: TGCGCCAGCAGCCAAGCTGACCGCGGACAGGCAAACACCATATATTTT.

V usage is TRBV12-3 or TRBV12-4 and J usage is TRBJ2-7; weak D call: TRBD2 (7 bases). The CDR3 spans 16 residues. Trimming cost V 6 bases and J 5 bases, with 23 bases left between them. This CDR3 reads CASRGGNFRGANEQYF. In nucleotides, the CDR3 is TGTGCCAGCAGGGGGGGGAATTTCAGGGGCGCCAACGAGCAGTACTTC.

This clonotype was found many times. The chain links TRBV5-1 to TRBJ1-4, with 7 bases identical to TRBD1. Losses at the gene ends were 3 bases for V and 6 bases for J; bases not matched to a gene: 11. Germline V lookup: CDR1 SGHRS, CDR2 YFSETQ. The length of the CDR3 is 16 residues. The chain's CDR3 is CASSWGQPTRDEKLFF. In DNA, the CDR3 is TGCGCCAGCAGCTGGGGACAGCCAACGAGGGATGAAAAACTGTTTTTT.

The chain combines TRBV7-9 with TRBJ1-1; TRBD1 agrees at 10 bases. This CDR3 is built from 16 residues. Germline V CDR1 and CDR2: SEHNR, FQNEAQ (reference sequence). Trimming took 2 bases from V and 4 from J; bases not matched to a gene: 7. The CDR3 loop reads CASSLPRDRGITEAFF. The CDR3 coding sequence is TGTGCCAGCAGCTTACCCCGGGACAGGGGAATCACTGAAGCTTTCTTT.

The chain couples TRBV30 to TRBJ2-2; D is unresolved. Trimming cost V 2 bases and J 2 bases, with 3 bases left between them. There are 12 residues in the CDR3. Germline V lookup: CDR1 GTSNPN, CDR2 SVGIG (reference sequence). The CDR3 protein is CAWSLNTGELFF. The CDR3, as DNA: TGTGCCTGGAGTCTAAACACCGGGGAGCTGTTTTTT.

This clonotype showed up just a few times. The chain has TRBV9 and TRBJ2-5; 10 bases line up with TRBD2. The CDR3 is 15 residues long. The V gene end was trimmed by 3 bases and the J gene end by 5 bases; junction bases not matched to a gene: 7. Germline-derived CDR1 and CDR2 are SGDLS and YYNGEE. CDR3 residues: CASSAGAGGPETQYF. CDR3 sequence (DNA): TGTGCCAGCAGCGCCGGAGCGGGGGGGCCGGAGACCCAGTACTTC.

This clonotype was seen only a few times. V gene TRBV4-1 combines with J gene TRBJ2-3; D call uncertain. Germline values: CDR1 MGHRA, CDR2 YSYEKL. CDR3 length: 16 residues. The germline V and J ends were trimmed by 1 base and 0 bases, with 11 bases remaining between them. Written as DNA, the CDR3 is TGCGCCAGCAGCCAAGTCGCTACAGTTAGCACAGATACGCAGTATTTT. Amino acids: CASSQVATVSTDTQYF.

This clonotype appeared a few times. CDR3 in DNA: TGCAGTGCTAGAGATGGGACAGGGCTCGCGTCTGGGGCCAACGTCCTGACTTTC. It codes for CSARDGTGLASGANVLTF. This rearrangement joins TRBV20-1 to TRBJ2-6; 9 nucleotides line up with TRBD1. This CDR3 spans 18 amino acids. Germline CDR1 reads DFQATT; CDR2 reads SNEGSKA (reference sequence). V dropped 0 bases and J dropped 1; count of bases not matched to a gene: 7.

V usage is TRBV25-1 and J usage is TRBJ2-3; D is possibly TRBD1 (6 bases). From germline, CDR1 is MGHDK and CDR2 SYGVNS. The CDR3 covers 15 residues. V dropped 7 bases and J dropped 0 bases, with 14 bases sitting between them. The CDR3 sequence is CASTKDRLSTDTQYF. CDR3 in DNA: TGTGCCAGCACCAAAGACAGGTTGAGCACAGATACGCAGTATTTT.

This clonotype was seen a few times. V usage is TRBV7-8 and J usage is TRBJ2-1, with 9 nucleotides matching TRBD2. Losses at the gene ends were 5 bases for V and 5 bases for J; bases not matched to a gene: 4. Germline values: CDR1 SGHVS, CDR2 FQNEAQ. The CDR3 runs 14 residues. The CDR3 nucleotides read TGTGCCAGCAGCCCGCGGGAGGGAAACAATGAGCAGTTCTTC. Translating gives CASSPREGNNEQFF. Full variable domain (outside the CDR3, taken from reference TRBV7-8 and TRBJ2-1): GAGVSQSPRYKVAKRGQDVALRCDPISGHVSLFWYQQALGQGPEFLTYFQNEAQLDKSGLPSDRFFAERPEGSVSTLKIQRTQQEDSAVYLCASSPREGNNEQFFGPGTRLTVL.

This clonotype was observed a few times. This sequence joins TRBV3-1 and TRBJ2-7, with D possibly called TRBD1 or TRBD2 (5 bases each). CDR3 size: 15 residues. Per the germline V gene, CDR1 is LGHDT and CDR2 is YNNKEL (reference sequence). Between the trimmed V and J ends, which lost 1 base and 2 bases, there was a span of 12 bases. The CDR3: CASSQAPGRAYEQYF. The CDR3 DNA reads as TGTGCCAGCAGCCAAGCCCCGGGACGGGCCTACGAGCAGTACTTC.

This clonotype has just a few counts. The chain carries TRBV27 and TRBJ2-7; D not resolved. Between the trimmed V and J ends, which lost 3 bases and 4 bases, there was a span of 10 bases. Germline CDR1 is MNHEY and CDR2 is SMNVEV (reference sequence). The CDR3 length is 13 residues. CDR3 in DNA: TGTGCCAGCAGTTTCGCGGACGGTTACGAGCAGTACTTC. It encodes CASSFADGYEQYF.

This clonotype appeared a few times. The V and J genes are TRBV5-4 and TRBJ1-2, with a weak D call TRBD1 (5 bases). Trimming removed 1 base from V and 3 bases from J, with 16 bases in between. Germline CDR1 SGHNT, CDR2 YYREEE (reference sequence). This CDR3 contains 16 residues. CDR3 nucleotides: TGTGCCAGCAGCTTGTCTCCGGTCAGGGTAGACTATGGCTACACCTTC. This translates into CASSLSPVRVDYGYTF.

The J gene is TRBJ2-7, the V gene TRBV4-1; 10 nucleotides match TRBD2. The CDR3 extends over 14 amino acids. V shed 8 bases, J shed 6 bases, and the junction held 10 bases outside the gene matches. Germline CDR1 MGHRA, CDR2 YSYEKL. This CDR3 reads CASVPRAGGVEQYF. The CDR3 coding sequence is TGCGCCAGCGTTCCGAGAGCGGGGGGGGTCGAGCAGTACTTC.

The chain combines TRBV25-1 with TRBJ2-7, with D possibly being TRBD2 (5 bases). The CDR3 has 14 amino acids. Germline V CDR1 and CDR2: MGHDK, SYGVNS. Trimming left V 0 bases short and J 5 bases short, with 11 bases between. The CDR3 sequence is CASSEYRGKNEQYF. CDR3 DNA sequence: TGTGCCAGCAGTGAATATCGGGGTAAGAACGAGCAGTACTTC.

The chain joins TRBV29-1 to TRBJ2-1; 11 positions agree with TRBD2. Trimming cost V 6 bases and J 6 bases; bases outside gene matches: 7. Germline assignment: CDR1 SQVTM and CDR2 ANQGSEA. The CDR3 length is 14 residues. The CDR3 coding sequence is TGCAGCGTGAAGGATAGCGGGAGGGCCAATGAGCAGTTCTTC. It specifies CSVKDSGRANEQFF.

This clonotype was seen only a few times. The CDR3 DNA reads TGTGCCATACAGGACATCGGCACAGATACGCAGTATTTT. This translates into CAIQDIGTDTQYF. The rearrangement links TRBV10-3 to TRBJ2-3; tentative D call: TRBD1 (5 bases). Germline CDR1 reads ENHRY; CDR2 reads SYGVKD. The CDR3 extends over 13 amino acids. With 9 bases removed from V and 1 base from J, the gap between germline ends came to 11 bases.

This clonotype appeared a few times. V gene TRBV5-1 combines with J gene TRBJ1-1; D is uncertain. V was trimmed by 1 base and J by 0 bases, leaving 7 bases between them. CDR3 length equals 14 residues. Germline loops: CDR1 SGHRS, CDR2 YFSETQ. The CDR3 nucleotides read TGCGCCAGCAGCTTGTGGGGTATGAACACTGAAGCTTTCTTT. This codes for CASSLWGMNTEAFF.

The table lists this clonotype with a few counts. The chain carries TRBV5-6 and TRBJ1-1, with D perhaps matching TRBD1 (5 bases). The V end was cut by 4 bases, the J end by 4 bases, with 17 bases between. The CDR3 is 15 amino acids. The germline CDR1 and CDR2 sequences are SGHDT and YYEEEE. DNA of the CDR3: TGTGCCAGCAGCCTAACCTTTTCGGGGACCACTGAAGCTTTCTTT. The encoded protein is CASSLTFSGTTEAFF.

This clonotype was counted ten times or more. As DNA, the CDR3 is TGTGCCAGCAGCCGGGACTTCTACGAGCAGTACTTC. Protein: CASSRDFYEQYF. This chain joins TRBV12-3 or TRBV12-4 and TRBJ2-7, with D tentatively TRBD2 (6 bases). V lost 6 bases to trimming and J lost 3 bases, with 9 bases between them. This CDR3 is built from 12 residues.

The chain recombines TRBV4-3 with TRBJ1-5; D is ambiguous. Germline CDR1 is LGHNA and CDR2 is YSLEER. The CDR3 is 15 residues long. The V end was cut by 1 base, the J end by 0 bases, with 7 bases between. This CDR3 reads CASSQGRYSNQPQHF. The CDR3 DNA sequence: TGCGCCAGCAGCCAAGGAAGATATAGCAATCAGCCCCAGCATTTT.

A remark on this clonotype: This may stem from a read error, because a much larger clone lies one nucleotide away. V usage is TRBV5-1 and J usage is TRBJ2-3; TRBD2 matches at 11 bases. The germline gives CDR1 SGHRS, CDR2 YFSETQ. This CDR3 spans 18 amino acids. The J segment lost 4 bases and the V segment lost 3 bases, leaving 13 bases of the junction unmatched. The CDR3 region is CASSWPSGGIAVADTQYF. The CDR3 region has the DNA TGCGCCAGCAGCTGGCCTAGCGGGGGGATAGCGGTGGCAGATACGCAGTATTTT.

J is TRBJ2-7 and V is TRBV5-5; D is uncertain. The V end lost 4 bases, the J end lost 2 bases, and 16 bases lay between the germline ends. The CDR3 is 15 amino acids. Germline V gene sequence: CDR1 SGHKS, CDR2 YYEKEE (reference sequence). The CDR3 reads CASSLPGRAPYEQYF. The CDR3 DNA follows: TGTGCCAGCAGCCTCCCGGGCAGAGCCCCCTACGAGCAGTACTTC.

In this sample, this clonotype turned up many times. This chain uses TRBV29-1 with TRBJ2-1; TRBD1 aligns across 10 bases. Trimming cost V 6 bases and J 9 bases; bases outside gene matches: 5. CDR1 is SQVTM, CDR2 ANQGSEA, per germline. This CDR3 is 12 amino acids long. This CDR3 reads CSVGQGVGEQFF. DNA of the CDR3: TGCAGCGTCGGACAGGGGGTGGGTGAGCAGTTCTTC.

A few counts support this clonotype. This chain uses TRBV19 with TRBJ2-7; 11 bases match TRBD1. The germline gives CDR1 LNHDA, CDR2 SQIVND (reference sequence). V lost 7 bases, J lost 3 bases, and 11 bases stayed unmatched. The CDR3 is made up of 16 amino acids. The CDR3 here is CASTKTWGQGVYEQYF. DNA for the CDR3: TGTGCCAGTACCAAAACATGGGGACAGGGGGTCTACGAGCAGTACTTC.

A few counts support this clonotype. The CDR3 loop reads CASSPRTGSDTGELFF. The CDR3 region has the DNA TGTGCCAGCAGTCCCCGGACAGGCTCGGACACCGGGGAGCTGTTTTTT. The genes are TRBV6-5 and TRBJ2-2; 7 bases are shared with TRBD1. Germline lookup yields CDR1 MNHEY and CDR2 SVGAGI. The CDR3 sequence is 16 residues long. V was pared by 5 bases and J by 3 bases, with 9 bases of the junction left unmatched.

This clonotype appeared a few times. CDR3 loop: CASSLSYRGEDYGYTF. As DNA, the CDR3 is TGTGCCAGCAGCTTGTCATACAGGGGGGAAGACTATGGCTACACCTTC. This chain uses TRBV5-6 with TRBJ1-2, with TRBD1 identical over 8 bases. The CDR3 contains 16 residues. Germline values: CDR1 SGHDT, CDR2 YYEEEE. The V and J ends lost 1 base and 3 bases, in that order; junction bases with no gene match: 8.

This clonotype showed up just a few times. The chain recombines TRBV7-9 with TRBJ2-3, with TRBD1 as a possible D gene (5 bases). The CDR3 contains 15 residues. The V end lost 2 bases, the J end lost 2 bases, and 11 bases lay between the germline ends. Germline CDR1 SEHNR, CDR2 FQNEAQ (reference sequence). The CDR3 nucleotides are TGTGCCAGCAGCTTACTACAGGCCTACACAGATACGCAGTATTTT. Translating it yields CASSLLQAYTDTQYF.